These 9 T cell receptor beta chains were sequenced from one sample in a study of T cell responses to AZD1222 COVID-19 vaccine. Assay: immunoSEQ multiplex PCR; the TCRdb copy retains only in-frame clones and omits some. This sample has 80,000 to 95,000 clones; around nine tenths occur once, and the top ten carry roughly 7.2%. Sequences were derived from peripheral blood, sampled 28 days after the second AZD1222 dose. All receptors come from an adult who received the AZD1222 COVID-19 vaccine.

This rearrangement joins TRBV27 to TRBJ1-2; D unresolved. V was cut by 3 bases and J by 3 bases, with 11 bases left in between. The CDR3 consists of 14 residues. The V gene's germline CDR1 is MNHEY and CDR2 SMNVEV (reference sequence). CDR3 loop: CASSFRRRDYGYTF. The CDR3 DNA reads TGTGCCAGCAGTTTTCGACGGCGGGACTATGGCTACACCTTC.

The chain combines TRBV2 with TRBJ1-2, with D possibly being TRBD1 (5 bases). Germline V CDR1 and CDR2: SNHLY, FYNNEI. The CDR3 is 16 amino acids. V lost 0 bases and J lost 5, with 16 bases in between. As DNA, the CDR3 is TGTGCCAGCAGTGAAGCGCTTCAGGGAGTTTGGTATGGCTACACCTTC. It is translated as CASSEALQGVWYGYTF.

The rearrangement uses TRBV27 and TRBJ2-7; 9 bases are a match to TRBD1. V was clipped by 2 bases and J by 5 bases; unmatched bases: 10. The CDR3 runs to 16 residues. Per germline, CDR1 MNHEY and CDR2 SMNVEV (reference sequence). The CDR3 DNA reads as TGTGCCAGCAGTTTAGACACCGGGACAGGGTTCCACGAGCAGTACTTC. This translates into CASSLDTGTGFHEQYF.

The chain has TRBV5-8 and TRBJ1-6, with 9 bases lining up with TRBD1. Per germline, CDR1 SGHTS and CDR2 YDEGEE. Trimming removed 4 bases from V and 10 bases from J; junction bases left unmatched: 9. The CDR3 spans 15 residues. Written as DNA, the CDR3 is TGTGCCAGCAGCCCGGACAGGGGCGGGTGGTCACCCCTCCACTTT. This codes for CASSPDRGGWSPLHF.

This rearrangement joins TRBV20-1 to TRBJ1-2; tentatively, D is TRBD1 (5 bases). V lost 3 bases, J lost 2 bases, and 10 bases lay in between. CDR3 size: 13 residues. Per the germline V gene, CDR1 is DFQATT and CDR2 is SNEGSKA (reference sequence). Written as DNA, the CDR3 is TGCAGTGCTAGTTTGGGGCTGAACTATGGCTACACCTTC. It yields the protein CSASLGLNYGYTF.

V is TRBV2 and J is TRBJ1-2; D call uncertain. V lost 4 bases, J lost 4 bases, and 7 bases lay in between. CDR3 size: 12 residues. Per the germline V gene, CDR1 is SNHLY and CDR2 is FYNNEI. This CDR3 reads CASSASPYGYTF. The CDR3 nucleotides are TGTGCCAGCAGTGCCAGCCCCTATGGCTACACCTTC.

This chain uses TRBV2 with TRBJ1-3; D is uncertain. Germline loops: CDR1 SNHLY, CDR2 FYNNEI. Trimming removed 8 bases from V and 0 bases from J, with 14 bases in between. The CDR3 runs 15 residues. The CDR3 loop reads CASSLLGLSGNTIYF. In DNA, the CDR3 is TGTGCCAGCTCCCTACTAGGGCTCTCTGGAAACACCATATATTTT.

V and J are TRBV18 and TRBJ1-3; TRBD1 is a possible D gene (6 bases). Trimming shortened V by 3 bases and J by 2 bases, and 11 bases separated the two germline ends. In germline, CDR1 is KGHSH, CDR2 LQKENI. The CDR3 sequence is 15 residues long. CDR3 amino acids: CASSPSDRAGNTIYF. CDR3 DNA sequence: TGTGCCAGCTCACCCTCGGACAGAGCTGGAAACACCATATATTTT. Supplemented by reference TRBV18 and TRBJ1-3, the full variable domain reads NAGVMQNPRHLVRRRGQEARLRCSPMKGHSHVYWYRQLPEEGLKFMVYLQKENIIDESGMPKERFSAEFPKEGPSILRIQQVVRGDSAAYFCASSPSDRAGNTIYFGEGSWLTVV.

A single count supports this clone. The CDR3: CASSKTLIWATGEQYF. CDR3 DNA: TGTGCCAGCAGCAAAACCCTCATTTGGGCGACTGGGGAGCAGTACTTC. This chain uses TRBV14 with TRBJ2-7; the D is unclear. The CDR3 is 16 residues long. Trimming pared 5 bases from V and 7 bases from J, leaving 24 bases between. Germline loops: CDR1 SGHDN, CDR2 FVKESK.